Here is one TCR beta chain with its context. Second-dose recipients at about 4 or about 12 weeks were treated as one pooled group. These data belong to a study of T cell responses to AZD1222 COVID-19 vaccine. TCRdb keeps only in-frame clones here, not all; method: immunoSEQ multiplex PCR. Of around 140,000 clones listed, approximately 91% are singletons. This clonotype was sampled from an adult who received the AZD1222 COVID-19 vaccine. The sequenced sample was peripheral blood, obtained 28 days after the second AZD1222 dose.

In DNA, the CDR3 is TGTGCCAGCAGCGTATCGACAGGGCGGCACACTGAAGCTTTCTTT. Its translation is CASSVSTGRHTEAFF. The genes are TRBV9 and TRBJ1-1; 7 bases agree with TRBD1. Germline CDR1 and CDR2: SGDLS and YYNGEE. This CDR3 comprises 15 residues. V lost 1 base to trimming and J lost 3 bases; unmatched junction nucleotides: 6.